This T cell receptor (beta chain) is drawn from a study of T cell repertoires in cytomegalovirus infection. Across the whole study: Recently identified HLA-C-restricted and well-studied HLA-B-restricted CMV epitopes were used. Shared public TCR beta signatures pointed to both CMV infection and a matching HLA type.

The study, taken as a whole, reports: Using cumulative public TCR beta family frequency, the authors identified those who carried CMV together with the relevant HLA. Ex vivo responses were dominated by HLA-C-restricted CMV-specific TCR beta clonotypes.

TCRdb redid the calling of the reads with MiXCR, one entry per CDR3 protein. The table shows roughly 920,000 distinct CDR3 sequences, with less than 40% occurring only once. The CDR3 totals 13 residues. CDR1 is LNHDA and CDR2 is SQIVND in the germline V gene (reference sequence). Trimming took off 8 bases at V and 7 bases at J, with 14 bases between the two ends. This clonotype was detected only a few times. Antigen unknown. This sample comprised cultured CD8+ T cells from PBMCs, obtained from culture after CMV antigen stimulation. The receptor comes from a human donor in good health (CMV status not recorded). Some clones in this sample may be carry-over from other donors' samples. The V call is TRBV19, the J call TRBJ2-2; D unclear. The CDR3 sequence: CASDQSWGGELFF. CDR3 sequence (DNA): TGTGCCAGTGACCAATCTTGGGGCGGGGAGCTGTTTTTT.